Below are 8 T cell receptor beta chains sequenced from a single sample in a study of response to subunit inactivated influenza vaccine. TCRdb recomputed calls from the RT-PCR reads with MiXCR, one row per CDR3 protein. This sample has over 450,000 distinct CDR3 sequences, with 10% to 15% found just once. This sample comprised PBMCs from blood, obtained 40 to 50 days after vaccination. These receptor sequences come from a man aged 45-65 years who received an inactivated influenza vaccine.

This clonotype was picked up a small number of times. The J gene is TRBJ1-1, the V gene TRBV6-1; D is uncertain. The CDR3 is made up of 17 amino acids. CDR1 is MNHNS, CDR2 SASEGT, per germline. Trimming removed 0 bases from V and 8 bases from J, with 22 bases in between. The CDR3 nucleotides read TGTGCCAGCAGTGAAGCAAGGTTTAAAGATCGAGGGAGGGAAGCTTTCTTT. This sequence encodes CASSEARFKDRGREAFF.

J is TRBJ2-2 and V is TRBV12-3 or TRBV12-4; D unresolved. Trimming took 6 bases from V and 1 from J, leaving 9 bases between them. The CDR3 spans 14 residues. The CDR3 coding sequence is TGTGCCAGCAGCCTCCCGGGGAACACCGGGGAGCTGTTTTTT. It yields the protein CASSLPGNTGELFF.

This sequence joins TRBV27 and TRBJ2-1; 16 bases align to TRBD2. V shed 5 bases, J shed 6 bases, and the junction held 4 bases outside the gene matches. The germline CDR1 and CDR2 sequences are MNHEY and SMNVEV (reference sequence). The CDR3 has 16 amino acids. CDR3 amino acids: CASSIGTSGGANEQFF. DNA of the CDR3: TGTGCCAGCAGTATAGGGACTAGCGGGGGGGCCAATGAGCAGTTCTTC.

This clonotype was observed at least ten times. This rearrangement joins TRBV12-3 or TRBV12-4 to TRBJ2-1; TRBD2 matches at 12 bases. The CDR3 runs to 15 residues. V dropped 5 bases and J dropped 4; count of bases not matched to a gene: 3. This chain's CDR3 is CASSPSGGGYNEQFF. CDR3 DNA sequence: TGTGCCAGCAGTCCTAGCGGGGGGGGGTACAATGAGCAGTTCTTC.

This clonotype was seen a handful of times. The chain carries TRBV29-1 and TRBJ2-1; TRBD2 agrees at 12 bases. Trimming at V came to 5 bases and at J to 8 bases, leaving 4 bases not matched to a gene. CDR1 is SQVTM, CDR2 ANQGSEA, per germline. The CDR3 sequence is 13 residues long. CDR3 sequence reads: CSVPSGGVHEQFF. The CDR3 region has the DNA TGCAGCGTTCCTAGCGGGGGGGTCCATGAGCAGTTCTTC.

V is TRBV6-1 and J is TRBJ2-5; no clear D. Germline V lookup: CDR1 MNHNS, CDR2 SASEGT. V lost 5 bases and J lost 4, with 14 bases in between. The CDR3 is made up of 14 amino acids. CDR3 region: CASSPRHLGETQYF. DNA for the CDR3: TGTGCCAGCAGTCCGCGACACCTCGGAGAGACCCAGTACTTC.

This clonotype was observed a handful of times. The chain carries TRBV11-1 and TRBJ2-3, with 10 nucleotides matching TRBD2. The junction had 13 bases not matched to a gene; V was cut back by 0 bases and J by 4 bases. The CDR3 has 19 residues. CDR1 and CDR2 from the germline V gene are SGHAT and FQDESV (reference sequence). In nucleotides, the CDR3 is TGTGCCAGCAGCTTAGCCCGGACTAGCGGCCTCAAGGGCGCAGATACGCAGTATTTT. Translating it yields CASSLARTSGLKGADTQYF. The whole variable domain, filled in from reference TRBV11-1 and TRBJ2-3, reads EAEVAQSPRYKITEKSQAVAFWCDPISGHATLYWYRQILGQGPELLVQFQDESVVDDSQLPKDRFSAERLKGVDSTLKIQPAELGDSAMYLCASSLARTSGLKGADTQYFGPGTRLTVL.

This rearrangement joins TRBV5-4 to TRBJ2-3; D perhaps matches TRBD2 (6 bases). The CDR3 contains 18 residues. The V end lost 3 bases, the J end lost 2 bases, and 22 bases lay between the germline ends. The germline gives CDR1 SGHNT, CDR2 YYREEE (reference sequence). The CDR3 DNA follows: TGTGCCAGCAGCTACTTGCTTCTCGGGGGACTGCACACAGATACGCAGTATTTT. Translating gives CASSYLLLGGLHTDTQYF.